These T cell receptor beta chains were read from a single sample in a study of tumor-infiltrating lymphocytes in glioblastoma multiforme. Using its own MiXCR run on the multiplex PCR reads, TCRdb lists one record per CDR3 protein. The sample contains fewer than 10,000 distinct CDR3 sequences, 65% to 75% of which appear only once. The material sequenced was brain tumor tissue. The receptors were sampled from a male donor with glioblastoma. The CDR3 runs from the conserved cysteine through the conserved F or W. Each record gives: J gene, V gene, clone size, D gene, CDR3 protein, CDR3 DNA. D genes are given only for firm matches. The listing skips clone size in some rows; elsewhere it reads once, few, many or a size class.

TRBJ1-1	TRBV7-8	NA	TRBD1	CASRLAWGGQREAFF	TGTGCCAGCAGATTAGCTTGGGGGGGACAGCGTGAGGCTTTCTTT
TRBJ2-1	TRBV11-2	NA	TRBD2	CASSLHFPPSPGGGDEQFF	TGTGCCAGCAGCTTACATTTCCCTCCCTCTCCGGGAGGTGGCGATGAGCAGTTCTTC
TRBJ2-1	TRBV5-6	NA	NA	CASSFFAQEQYNEQFF	TGTGCCAGCAGCTTTTTTGCGCAGGAACAGTACAATGAGCAGTTCTTC
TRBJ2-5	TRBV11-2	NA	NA	CASSLGTAIKQETQYF	TGTGCCAGCAGCTTAGGTACGGCAATCAAACAAGAAACCCAGTACTTC
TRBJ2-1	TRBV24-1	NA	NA	CATSDLEGLSREQSF	TGCGCCACCAGTGATTTGGAGGGACTCTCACGTGAGCAGTCCTTC
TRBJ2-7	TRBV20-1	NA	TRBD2	CSARTSGEATYEQYF	TGCAGTGCTCGGACTAGCGGGGAAGCCACCTACGAGCAGTACTTC
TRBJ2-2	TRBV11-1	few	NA	CASSLLGNTGELFF	TGTGCCAGCAGCTTACTCGGGAACACCGGGGAGCTGTTTTTT
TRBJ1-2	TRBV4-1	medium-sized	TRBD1	CASSPQTGSGYTF	TGCGCCAGCAGCCCCCAGACAGGGAGTGGCTACACCTTC
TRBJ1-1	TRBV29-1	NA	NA	CSVEGTPNTEAFF	TGCAGCGTTGAGGGGACTCCGAACACTGAAGCTTTCTTT
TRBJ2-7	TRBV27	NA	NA	CASSSPPTRREQYF	TGTGCCAGCAGCTCCCCCCCAACTAGGAGGGAGCAGTACTTC
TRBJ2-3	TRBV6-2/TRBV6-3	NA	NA	CASSGGESTDTQYF	TGTGCCAGCAGCGGCGGGGAAAGCACAGATACGCAGTATTTT
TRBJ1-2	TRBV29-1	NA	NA	CSVERSQENGYTF	TGCAGCGTTGAGCGGTCGCAGGAGAATGGCTACACCTTC
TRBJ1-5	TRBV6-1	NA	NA	CASSEGEENQPQHF	TGTGCCAGCAGTGAAGGCGAGGAGAATCAGCCCCAGCATTTT
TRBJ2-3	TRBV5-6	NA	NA	CASSLYSGSTDTQCF	TGTGCCAGCAGCTTGTACTCTGGGAGCACAGATACGCAGTGTTTT
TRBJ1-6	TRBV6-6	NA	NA	CASSHGLLNSPLHF	TGTGCCAGCAGCCATGGACTGTTAAATTCACCCCTCCACTTT
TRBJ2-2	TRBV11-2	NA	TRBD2	CASTPSFGQGLAANTGKLFF	TGTGCCAGCACCCCCTCATTCGGCCAAGGGCTAGCGGCAAACACTGGGAAGCTGTTTTTT
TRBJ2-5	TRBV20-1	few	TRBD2	CSARGTSGTARETQYF	TGCAGTGCTAGAGGGACTAGCGGGACAGCAAGAGAGACCCAGTACTTC
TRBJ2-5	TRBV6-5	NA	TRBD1	CASSTGAETQYF	TGTGCCAGCAGTACAGGGGCGGAGACCCAGTACTTC
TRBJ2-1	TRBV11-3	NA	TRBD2	CASSSERSGRTFTMGNKQFF	TGTGCCAGCAGCTCAGAACGGAGCGGGAGGACCTTCACCATGGGCAATAAGCAGTTCTTC
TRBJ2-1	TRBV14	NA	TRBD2	CASSVRLAGDLEQFF	TGTGCAAGCAGCGTTCGACTAGCGGGAGATCTTGAGCAGTTCTTC
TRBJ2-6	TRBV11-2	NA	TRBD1	CASTRTGKAGANVLTF	TGTGCCAGCACCCGGACAGGGAAGGCCGGGGCCAACGTCCTGACTTTC
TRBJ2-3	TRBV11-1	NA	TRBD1	CASSLPVQGMADTQYF	TGTGCCAGCAGCCTCCCGGTACAGGGGATGGCAGATACGCAGTATTTT
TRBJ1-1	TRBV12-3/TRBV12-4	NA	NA	CASSLVGGSTTEAFF	TGTGCCAGCAGTTTAGTCGGGGGGAGTACCACTGAAGCTTTCTTT
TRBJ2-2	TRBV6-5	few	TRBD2	CASRISGRVTGELFF	TGTGCCAGCAGGATAAGCGGGAGGGTCACCGGGGAGCTGTTTTTT
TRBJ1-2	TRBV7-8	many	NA	CASSLVWGQGYGYTF	TGTGCCAGCAGCTTAGTATGGGGGCAAGGCTATGGCTACACCTTC
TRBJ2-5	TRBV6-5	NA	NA	CASSYPSAEGQETQYF	TGTGCCAGCAGTTACCCCTCGGCGGAGGGCCAAGAGACCCAGTACTTC
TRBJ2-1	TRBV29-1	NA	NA	CSVEDRQGIAYNEQFF	TGCAGCGTTGAAGATCGGCAGGGTATCGCCTACAATGAGCAGTTCTTC
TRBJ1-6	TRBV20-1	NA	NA	CSARGWGSMNSPLQF	TGCAGTGCTAGAGGGTGGGGTTCCATGAATTCACCCCTCCAGTTT
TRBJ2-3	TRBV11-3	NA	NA	CASNHWGDTQYF	TGTGCCAGCAATCACTGGGGAGATACGCAGTATTTT
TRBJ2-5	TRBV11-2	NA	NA	CASSLVVVLPEAQYF	TGTGCCAGCAGCTTAGTAGTGGTCTTGCCAGAGGCCCAGTACTTC
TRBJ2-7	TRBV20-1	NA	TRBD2	CSEEAGGEQYF	TGCAGTGAGGAGGCGGGGGGCGAGCAGTACTTC
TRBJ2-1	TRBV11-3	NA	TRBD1	CASSFGQGDEQFF	TGTGCCAGCAGCTTCGGACAGGGCGATGAGCAGTTCTTC
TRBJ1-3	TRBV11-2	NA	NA	CISSQSKELNTIYF	TGTATCAGCAGCCAGTCCAAGGAGCTGAACACCATATATTTT
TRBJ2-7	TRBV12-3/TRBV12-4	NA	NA	CASSLGAYEQYF	TGTGCCAGCAGCCTAGGAGCCTACGAGCAGTACTTC
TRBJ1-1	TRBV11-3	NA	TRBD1	CASNLGDSEAFF	TGTGCCAGCAACTTAGGGGACAGTGAAGCTTTCTTT
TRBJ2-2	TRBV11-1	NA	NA	CASLVTGGLFF	TGTGCCAGCTTGGTCACCGGGGGGCTGTTTTTT
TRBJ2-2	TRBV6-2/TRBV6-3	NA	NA	CASRPGELFF	TGTGCCAGCAGACCCGGGGAGCTGTTTTTT
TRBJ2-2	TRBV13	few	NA	CATRNGGGEPFF	TGTGCCACCAGGAATGGAGGCGGGGAGCCGTTTTTT
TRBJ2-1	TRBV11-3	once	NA	CASSPLLGVGGSYNEQFF	TGTGCCAGCAGCCCCCTCCTCGGCGTTGGGGGCTCCTACAATGAGCAGTTCTTC
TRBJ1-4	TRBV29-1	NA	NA	CSVDEGTQKLFF	TGCAGCGTTGATGAGGGGACGCAAAAACTGTTTTTT
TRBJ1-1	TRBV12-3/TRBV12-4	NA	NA	CAKRHVNTEAFF	TGTGCCAAACGGCATGTGAACACTGAAGCTTTCTTT
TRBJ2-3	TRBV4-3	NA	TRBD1	CASSDPGQGTDTQCF	TGCGCCAGCAGTGACCCGGGACAGGGGACAGATACGCAGTGTTTT
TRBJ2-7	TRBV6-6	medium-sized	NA	CASEEQKYSYEQYF	TGTGCCAGCGAGGAACAGAAGTACTCCTACGAGCAGTACTTC